This TCR beta chain was observed in a study of pediatric ulcerative colitis. This CDR3 is built from 14 residues. V was pared by 1 base and J by 4 bases, with 13 bases between. From germline, CDR1 is SQVTM and CDR2 ANQGSEA. This table comes from immunoSEQ multiplex PCR, and its TCRdb copy is limited to in-frame clones, with some not included. The sample has approximately 11,000 clones, roughly four fifths seen once. As concerns this clone: As yet, its antigen is unknown. The same CDR3 also results from other DNA sequences found in this sample.

Findings and caveats of the study: Some T cells in rectal biopsies may come from blood, especially with overt colitis. A couple of patients had blood samples with substantially reduced template counts. Repertoires came from total lymphocyte DNA, so rare subsets like regulatory T cells may be missed. Ulcerative colitis patients shared more blood-rectal clones than controls.

The rectum was sampled with one to two pinch biopsies at colonoscopy. This receptor was identified in a girl aged 5 to 17 who was a control in a study of pediatric ulcerative colitis. Sequenced material: gut tissue. The rearrangement links TRBV29-1 to TRBJ1-2; D possibly corresponds to TRBD1 (6 bases). CDR3: CSVEGRGQGYGYTF. DNA of the CDR3: TGCAGCGTTGAAGGGCGGGGGCAAGGCTATGGCTACACCTTC.